This record covers a single T cell receptor (beta chain). Its antigen remains unidentified. No much larger clone is present one base from it, and per-base qualities are unavailable. CD8 naive samples were obtained by positive selection for CCR7 among CD45RO-negative cells, yielding a CD45RA+CCR7+ population from which TemRA cells were excluded. The donors were healthy, HIV-negative adults who had no recently reported acute infections or vaccinations. Every donor was a Caucasian adult living in Nashville, Tennessee, USA. After blood collection by leukapheresis, PBMCs were isolated using Ficoll-Histopaque density gradient centrifugation and then cryopreserved in the vapor phase of liquid nitrogen. Analytical flow cytometry was used to check the purity and quantity of each magnetically sorted T cell population. Genomic DNA was isolated from every sorted fraction and measured by UV absorbance on a Nanodrop 2000c.

The sample is drawn from a study of shared clonotypes between healthy human individuals (dated by TCRdb to about 2020). About the study as a whole: The cohort comprised a couple of women and a few men aged 18 to 49 years. For each donor, CD4 naive and CD4 memory were each given three plates, CD8 naive was given two plates, and CD8 memory was given one plate. To estimate repertoire size and how much clonotype sharing occurs between individuals, the study deeply sequenced the blood TCR repertoires of about five healthy adults. To increase sequencing depth and limit assay-specific biases, TCR repertoire library preparation and sequencing were carried out by different laboratories using diverse techniques. Leukapheresis yielded between about 0.9 and 9.5 billion PBMCs per donor.

The CDR3, from cysteine to phenylalanine, totals 17 residues. The DNA shown is the 51-base CDR3, in frame from base 1. CDR1 and CDR2 (SGHNT, YYREEE) derive from the germline V gene (reference sequence). Clipping removes 1 base from V and 4 bases from J, with 8 as the unmatched junction base count. Using the deep immunoSEQ assay, TCR CDR3 regions were amplified from genomic DNA by multiplex PCR. Extracted genomic DNA from each cell subset was spread evenly across all wells of several immunoSEQ 96-well plates, with each plate serving as a replicate. For sorted subsets, 200 to 250 ng genomic DNA, equal to 30,000 or so T cell genomes, was loaded into each replicate PCR. The purified libraries were quantified using a Qubit 3.0 fluorometer, sized with a Bioanalyzer 2100, and then quantified again using the KAPA Library Quantification kit. Every immunoSEQ 96-well plate was sequenced on a dedicated single-read 150-cycle Illumina NextSeq 550 flow cell. The paper's data handling went like this. The immunoSEQ output contained only junctional sequences without quality scores, so filtering could not match that applied to full-length reads. Sequences were annotated with PyIR, a Python wrapper for IgBLAST v1.9, using IMGT germline references to assign V/J genes and CDR3. Any read was removed if the V/J assignment was weak (E-value above 1e-6), the CDR3 was missing, or the read contained stop codons, out-of-frame junctions, or ambiguous translated residues. V3J clonotypes were defined as sequences sharing the same inferred V gene, J gene, and CDR3 amino acid sequence. Percentage overlap between repertoires was computed as shared unique clonotypes divided by the size of the smaller repertoire. Richness of each repertoire was evaluated using RTK rarefaction, the Chao1 estimator, and Recon v2.1 estimates of unobserved clonotypes. OLGA was used to compute generation probabilities for all TCRbeta clonotypes that the gDNA method yielded from a handful of donors. TCRdb carries this immuneACCESS record with in-frame sequences only. Its versions omit some clonotypes, under half of them owing to an unresolved V gene in the studies checked, with the rest unexplained. V and J calls and clone size are copied from that table; D and trimming were computed from the DNA. Across this sample there are around 700,000 clones, with under 95% seen only once. The ten largest account for about 24% of the sample.

Study-wide conclusions, independent of this receptor: Even with the large sequencing depth, rarefaction of the sorted-subset datasets indicated that sequencing was incomplete. Compared with non-shared clonotypes, clonotypes shared by all four sorted-subset donors had higher generation probabilities. Across a handful of donors, approximately 5% of naive CD4, roughly 3.3% of naive CD8, 2% to 2.5% of memory CD4, and around 0.4% of memory CD8 clonotypes were shared. The genetic and exposure-history diversity represented was limited by the small number of donors. Sampling was restricted to blood, and TCR repertoires in tissues likely differ from the TCR repertoires found in blood. Larger estimated clonotype richness was generally found for naive subsets than for memory subsets. Pairwise subsampling led to the expectation that sequencing depth would affect the degree of clonotype sharing among donors.

This TCR was recovered from a man aged 30 to 39 in good health. Source material: naive CD8+ T cells sorted from blood. Interpreted using the paper, the cell subset or site label stands for: CD45RA+CCR7+. This sequence uses TRBV5-4 and TRBJ2-2; 9 nucleotides in the junction match TRBD1. The CDR3 reads CASSLLTGGEGTGELFF. The DNA sequence is given as TGTGCCAGCAGCTTGCTGACAGGGGGAGAAGGCACCGGGGAGCTGTTTTTT. The entire variable domain, with the stretches around the CDR3 drawn from the reference TRBV5-4 and TRBJ2-2 proteins, is ETGVTQSPTHLIKTRGQQVTLRCSSQSGHNTVSWYQQALGQGPQFIFQYYREEENGRGNFPPRFSGLQFPNYSSELNVNALELDDSALYLCASSLLTGGEGTGELFFGEGSRLTVL.